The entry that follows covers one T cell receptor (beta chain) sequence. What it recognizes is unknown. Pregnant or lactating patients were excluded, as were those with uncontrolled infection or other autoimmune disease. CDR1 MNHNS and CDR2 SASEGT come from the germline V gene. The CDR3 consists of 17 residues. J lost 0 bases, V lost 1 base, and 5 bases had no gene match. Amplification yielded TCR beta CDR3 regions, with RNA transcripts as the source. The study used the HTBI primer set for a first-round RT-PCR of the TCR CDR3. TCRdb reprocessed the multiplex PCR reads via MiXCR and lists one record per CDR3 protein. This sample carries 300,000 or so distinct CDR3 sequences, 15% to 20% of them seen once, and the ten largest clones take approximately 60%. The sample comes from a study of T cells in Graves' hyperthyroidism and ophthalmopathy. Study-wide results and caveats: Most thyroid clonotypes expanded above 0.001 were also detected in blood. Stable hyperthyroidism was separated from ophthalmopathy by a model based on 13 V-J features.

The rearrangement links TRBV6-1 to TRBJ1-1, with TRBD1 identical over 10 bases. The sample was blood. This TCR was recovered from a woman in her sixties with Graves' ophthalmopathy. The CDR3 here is CASSEGDRGFLNTEAFF. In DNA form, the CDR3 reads TGTGCCAGCAGTGAAGGGGACAGGGGTTTTTTGAACACTGAAGCTTTCTTT.